The 12 T cell receptor beta chains listed next were all sequenced from one sample in a study of OX40 agonist ivuxolimab in advanced cancers. The table came from immunoSEQ multiplex PCR; TCRdb's copy has only in-frame clones and leaves some out. The top ten hold 0.75% of the sample, which has more than 45,000 clones, 75% to 85% seen once. The sample consisted of CD4+ or CD8+ T cells sorted from blood, taken in a trial of the OX40 agonist ivuxolimab. The receptor set was obtained from an adult with an advanced solid tumor such as melanoma, head and neck, liver or kidney cancer.

The rearrangement joins TRBV27 to TRBJ2-7, with 10 bases identical to TRBD1. The CDR3 has 13 amino acids. Germline assignment: CDR1 MNHEY and CDR2 SMNVEV (reference sequence). After removal of 7 bases from V and 3 bases from J, the junction contained 3 bases not matched to a gene. The CDR3 nucleotides are TGTGCCAGCACCAGGACAGGGGGCTACGAGCAGTACTTC. Translating it yields CASTRTGGYEQYF.

The V and J genes are TRBV2 and TRBJ2-7; 7 bases line up with TRBD2. With V trimmed by 4 bases and J by 5 bases, 2 bases remained unmatched. The CDR3 is 12 residues long. The germline gives CDR1 SNHLY, CDR2 FYNNEI. The CDR3 here is CASSAGRNEQYF. CDR3 DNA sequence: TGTGCCAGCAGTGCCGGGAGGAACGAGCAGTACTTC.

This chain uses TRBV6-6 with TRBJ2-7, with D hard to call. CDR3 length equals 12 residues. Trimming cost V 6 bases and J 3 bases, with 9 bases left between them. Germline CDR1 is MNHNY and CDR2 is SVGAGI (reference sequence). CDR3 amino acids: CASSQQVYEQYF. The CDR3 DNA follows: TGTGCCAGCAGCCAACAAGTCTACGAGCAGTACTTC.

The chain employs TRBV6-5 and TRBJ1-2; D may be TRBD1 (5 bases). The CDR3 extends over 13 amino acids. V was clipped by 3 bases and J by 5 bases, with 10 bases between them. Looked up from germline, CDR1 is MNHEY and CDR2 is SVGAGI. DNA of the CDR3: TGTGCCAGCAGTTATTGGCAGGGTTATGGCTACACCTTC. Its translation is CASSYWQGYGYTF.

V is TRBV2 and J is TRBJ1-3; D ambiguous. V was trimmed by 2 bases and J by 2 bases, leaving 7 bases between them. From germline, CDR1 is SNHLY and CDR2 FYNNEI. The CDR3 covers 14 residues. CDR3 region: CASSERGPGNTIYF. In DNA form, the CDR3 reads TGTGCCAGCAGTGAACGGGGTCCTGGAAACACCATATATTTT.

This chain connects TRBV5-1 to TRBJ2-1, with D tentatively TRBD2 (6 bases). Trimming stripped 4 bases from V and 5 bases from J, with 16 bases between. This CDR3 has 15 amino acids. Germline V gene lookup returns CDR1 SGHRS and CDR2 YFSETQ. The CDR3 nucleotides read TGCGCCAGCAGCAACCGCCCGGGAGCGAACAATGAGCAGTTCTTC. Its protein product is CASSNRPGANNEQFF.

The chain couples TRBV5-1 to TRBJ1-3; D remains unclear. Between the trimmed V and J ends, which lost 4 bases and 0 bases, there was a span of 17 bases. Germline-derived CDR1 and CDR2 are SGHRS and YFSETQ. The CDR3 is 17 amino acids. Here the CDR3 DNA reads TGCGCCAGCAGCCTCCCCACCTATTCGACCTCTGGAAACACCATATATTTT. Its protein is CASSLPTYSTSGNTIYF.

The chain joins TRBV27 to TRBJ1-5; TRBD1 matches at 7 bases. Germline lookup yields CDR1 MNHEY and CDR2 SMNVEV (reference sequence). J lost 2 bases, V lost 4 bases, and 5 bases had no gene match. The length of the CDR3 is 15 residues. Written as DNA, the CDR3 is TGTGCCAGCAGTTCACAGGGGACTCGCAATCAGCCCCAGCATTTT. Its protein product is CASSSQGTRNQPQHF.

V usage is TRBV7-9 and J usage is TRBJ1-2, with D uncertain. Trimming stripped 4 bases from V and 5 bases from J, with 8 bases between. The CDR3 has 12 amino acids. Germline-derived CDR1 and CDR2 are SEHNR and FQNEAQ (reference sequence). This CDR3 reads CASSSTEYGYTF. The DNA for the CDR3 is TGTGCCAGCAGCTCGACGGAATATGGCTACACCTTC.

J is TRBJ2-7 and V is TRBV15; a possible D gene is TRBD1 (5 bases). This CDR3 comprises 15 residues. Between the trimmed V and J ends, which lost 0 bases and 0 bases, there was a span of 9 bases. Germline V gene data show CDR1 as LNHNV and CDR2 as YYDKDF (reference sequence). CDR3 residues: CATSREIQGSYEQYF. The CDR3 DNA follows: TGTGCCACCAGCAGAGAAATTCAGGGCTCCTACGAGCAGTACTTC.

This chain uses TRBV19 with TRBJ1-5; TRBD1 matches 10 bases. The length of the CDR3 is 15 residues. Germline values: CDR1 LNHDA, CDR2 SQIVND (reference sequence). V shed 4 bases and J 5 bases; nucleotides not matched to a gene: 5. The CDR3 DNA follows: TGTGCCAGTAGTACACAGACAGGGGGCCATCAGCCCCAGCATTTT. This gives the protein CASSTQTGGHQPQHF.

The V call is TRBV27, the J call TRBJ2-1, with D uncertain. This CDR3 region has 16 residues. Germline loops: CDR1 MNHEY, CDR2 SMNVEV (reference sequence). The V and J ends lost 5 bases and 2 bases respectively, with 16 bases between them. CDR3 amino acids: CASSRRALRAYNEQFF. DNA for the CDR3: TGTGCCAGCAGTAGACGGGCCTTGAGAGCCTACAATGAGCAGTTCTTC.